The clone carrying this TCR beta chain was observed a handful of times. The sample originates from a study of T-cell memory formation after mild COVID-19. TCRdb reprocessed the 5' RACE reads via MiXCR and lists one record per CDR3 protein. Counted here are about 290,000 distinct CDR3 sequences, 15% to 20% occurring once; the ten biggest clones make up 20% to 25%. The origin of this receptor is a man in his late teens or twenties who had mild COVID-19 (a few samples of this study predate the infection). Cell type and time point are not known. Source material: PBMCs or a T cell subset sorted from them (not recorded which).

As DNA, the CDR3 is TGTGCCAGCAGCCAAGGAAACGGATACACAGATACGCAGTATTTT. Translation gives CASSQGNGYTDTQYF. The chain is built from TRBV4-2 and TRBJ2-3; D unresolved. Germline values: CDR1 LGHNA, CDR2 YNFKEQ. The V and J ends lost 1 base and 2 bases respectively, with 10 bases between them. The CDR3 sequence is 15 residues long.